This TCR beta chain derives from a study of cytomegalovirus exposure and HLA in healthy donors. Regarding the study as a whole: The study recorded around 160 TCR beta chains that were cytomegalovirus-associated.

For this clone: Its antigen is currently unknown.

The PCR used 60 Vbeta and 13 Jbeta primers. Measured with immunoSEQ multiplex PCR; TCRdb has only the in-frame clones, and not every one. The sample consists of about 150,000 clones, around two thirds of them appearing once. The CDR3 has 16 amino acids. CDR1 is MNHEY and CDR2 is SMNVEV in the germline V gene (reference sequence). J gave up 1 base and V 0 bases, and 6 bases lay outside the gene matches. The V gene is TRBV27, the J gene TRBJ2-7, with 7 bases matching TRBD2. This TCR was recovered from a man aged 25-40 years in good health and CMV-seropositive. The material sequenced was PBMCs. This CDR3 is CASSLSWRELSYEQYF. DNA for the CDR3: TGTGCCAGCAGTTTATCATGGCGGGAGCTATCCTACGAGCAGTACTTC.